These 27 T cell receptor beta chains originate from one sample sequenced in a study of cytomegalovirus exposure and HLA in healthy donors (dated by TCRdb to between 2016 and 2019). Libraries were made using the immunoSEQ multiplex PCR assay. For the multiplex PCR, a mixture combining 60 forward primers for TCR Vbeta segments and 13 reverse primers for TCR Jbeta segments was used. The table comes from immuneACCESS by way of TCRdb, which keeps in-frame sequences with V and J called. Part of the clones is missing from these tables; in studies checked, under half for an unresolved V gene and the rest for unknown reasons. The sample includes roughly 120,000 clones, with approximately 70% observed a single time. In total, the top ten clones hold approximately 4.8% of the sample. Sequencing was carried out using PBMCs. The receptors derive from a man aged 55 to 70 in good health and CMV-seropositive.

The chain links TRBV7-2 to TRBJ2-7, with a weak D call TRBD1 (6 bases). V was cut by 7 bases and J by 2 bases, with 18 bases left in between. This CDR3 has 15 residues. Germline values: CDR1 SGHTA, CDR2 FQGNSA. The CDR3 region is CASNKQNQGPYEQYF. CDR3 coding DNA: TGTGCCAGCAACAAACAAAATCAGGGGCCCTACGAGCAGTACTTC.

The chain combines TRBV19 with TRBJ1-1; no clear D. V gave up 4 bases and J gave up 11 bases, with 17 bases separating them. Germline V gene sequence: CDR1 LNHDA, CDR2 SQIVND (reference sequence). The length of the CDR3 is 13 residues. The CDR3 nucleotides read TGTGCCAGTAGTACAATCGCGGGATGGAAGGCTTTCTTT. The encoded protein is CASSTIAGWKAFF.

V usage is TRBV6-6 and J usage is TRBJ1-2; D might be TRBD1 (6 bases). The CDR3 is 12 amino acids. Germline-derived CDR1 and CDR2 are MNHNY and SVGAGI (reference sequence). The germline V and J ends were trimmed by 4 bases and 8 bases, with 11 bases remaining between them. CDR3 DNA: TGTGCCAGCAGTTCAACAGGGTGGGGCTACACCTTC. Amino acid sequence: CASSSTGWGYTF.

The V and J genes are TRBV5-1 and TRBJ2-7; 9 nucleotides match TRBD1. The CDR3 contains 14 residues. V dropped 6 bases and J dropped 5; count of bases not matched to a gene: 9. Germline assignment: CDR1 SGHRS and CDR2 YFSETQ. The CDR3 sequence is CASNAPGQGHEQYF. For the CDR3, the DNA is TGCGCCAGCAATGCTCCGGGACAGGGCCACGAGCAGTACTTC.

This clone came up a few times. The CDR3 loop is CASTPWSGGGRETQYF. CDR3 in DNA: TGTGCCAGCACCCCCTGGTCTGGCGGGGGCCGCGAGACCCAGTACTTC. The V call is TRBV28, the J call TRBJ2-5; D might be TRBD2 (7 bases). Per the germline V gene, CDR1 is MDHEN and CDR2 is SYDVKM. The ends were cut back, 7 bases at V and 5 bases at J, with 23 bases in the middle. The CDR3 extends over 16 amino acids.

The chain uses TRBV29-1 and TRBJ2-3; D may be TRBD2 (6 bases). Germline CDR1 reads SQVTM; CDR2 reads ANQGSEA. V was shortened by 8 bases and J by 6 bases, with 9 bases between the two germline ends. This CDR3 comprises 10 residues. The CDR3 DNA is TGCAGCTCGGGGGAGGATACGCAGTATTTT. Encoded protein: CSSGEDTQYF.

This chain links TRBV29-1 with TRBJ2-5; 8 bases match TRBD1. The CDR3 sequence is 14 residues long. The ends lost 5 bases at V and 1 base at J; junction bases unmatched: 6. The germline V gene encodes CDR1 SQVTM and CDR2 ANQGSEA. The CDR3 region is CSVTRDRFQETQYF. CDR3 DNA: TGCAGCGTTACCCGGGACAGGTTCCAAGAGACCCAGTACTTC.

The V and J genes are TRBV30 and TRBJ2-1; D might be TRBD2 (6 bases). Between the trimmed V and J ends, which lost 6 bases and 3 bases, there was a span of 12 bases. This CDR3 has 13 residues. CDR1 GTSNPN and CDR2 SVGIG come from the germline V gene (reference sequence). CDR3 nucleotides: TGTGCCTGTCGGGACTCCGACTACAATGAGCAGTTCTTC. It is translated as CACRDSDYNEQFF.

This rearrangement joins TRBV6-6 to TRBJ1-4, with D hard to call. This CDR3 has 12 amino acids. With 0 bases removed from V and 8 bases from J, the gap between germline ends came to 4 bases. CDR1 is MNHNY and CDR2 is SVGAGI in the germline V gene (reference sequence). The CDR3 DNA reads TGTGCCAGCAGTTACTCACAAGAAAAACTGTTTTTT. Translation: CASSYSQEKLFF.

The CDR3 nucleotides are TGCGCCAGCAGCTGGGACAGGAACGGGGAGCTGTTTTTT. It translates to CASSWDRNGELFF. The J gene is TRBJ2-2, the V gene TRBV5-1; 8 bases match TRBD1. The CDR3 sequence is 13 residues long. The J segment lost 7 bases and the V segment lost 3 bases, leaving 2 bases of the junction unmatched. Germline V gives CDR1 SGHRS, CDR2 YFSETQ.

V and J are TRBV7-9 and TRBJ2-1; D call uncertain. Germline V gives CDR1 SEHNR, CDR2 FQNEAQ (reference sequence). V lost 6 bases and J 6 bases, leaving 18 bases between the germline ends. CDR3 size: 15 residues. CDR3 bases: TGTGCCAGCAGTTCCCTCGTAACAGTACCCAATGAGCAGTTCTTC. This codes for CASSSLVTVPNEQFF.

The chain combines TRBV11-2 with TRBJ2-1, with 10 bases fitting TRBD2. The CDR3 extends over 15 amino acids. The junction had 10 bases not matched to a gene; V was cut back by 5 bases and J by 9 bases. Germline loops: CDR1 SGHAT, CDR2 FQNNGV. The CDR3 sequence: CASSQGLAGVGEQFF. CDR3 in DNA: TGTGCCAGCAGCCAGGGGCTAGCGGGGGTGGGTGAGCAGTTCTTC.

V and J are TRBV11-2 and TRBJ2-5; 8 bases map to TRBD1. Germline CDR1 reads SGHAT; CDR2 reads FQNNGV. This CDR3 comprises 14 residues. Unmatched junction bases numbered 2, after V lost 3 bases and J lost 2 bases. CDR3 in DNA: TGTGCCAGCAGCTTCAACAGGGGGCAAGAGACCCAGTACTTC. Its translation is CASSFNRGQETQYF. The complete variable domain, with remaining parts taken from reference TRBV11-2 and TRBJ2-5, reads EAGVAQSPRYKIIEKRQSVAFWCNPISGHATLYWYQQILGQGPKLLIQFQNNGVVDDSQLPKDRFSAERLKGVDSTLKIQPAKLEDSAVYLCASSFNRGQETQYFGPGTRLLVL.

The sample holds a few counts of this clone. The CDR3 spells CASQSGGILNEQFF. In nucleotides, the CDR3 is TGTGCCAGCCAGAGTGGCGGAATACTCAATGAGCAGTTCTTC. This rearrangement joins TRBV7-7 to TRBJ2-1; D unresolved. The V and J ends lost 8 bases and 6 bases respectively, with 17 bases between them. CDR3 size: 14 residues. Germline-derived CDR1 and CDR2 are SSHAT and FNYEAQ (reference sequence). Supplemented by reference TRBV7-7 and TRBJ2-1, the full variable domain reads GAGVSQSPRYKVTKRGQDVTLRCDPISSHATLYWYQQALGQGPEFLTYFNYEAQPDKSGLPSDRFSAERPEGSISTLTIQRTEQRDSAMYRCASQSGGILNEQFFGPGTRLTVL.

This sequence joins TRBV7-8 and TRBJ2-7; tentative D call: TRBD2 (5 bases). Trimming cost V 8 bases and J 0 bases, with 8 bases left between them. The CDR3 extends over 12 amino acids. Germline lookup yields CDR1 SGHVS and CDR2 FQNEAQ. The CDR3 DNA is TGTGCCAGCGTTGGGAGCTCCTACGAGCAGTACTTC. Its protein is CASVGSSYEQYF.

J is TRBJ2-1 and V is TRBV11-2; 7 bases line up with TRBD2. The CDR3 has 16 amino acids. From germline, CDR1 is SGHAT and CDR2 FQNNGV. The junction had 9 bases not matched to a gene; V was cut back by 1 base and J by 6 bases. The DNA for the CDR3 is TGTGCCAGCAGCTTAGGCTCTCTAGCGGTGTTCAATGAGCAGTTCTTC. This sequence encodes CASSLGSLAVFNEQFF.

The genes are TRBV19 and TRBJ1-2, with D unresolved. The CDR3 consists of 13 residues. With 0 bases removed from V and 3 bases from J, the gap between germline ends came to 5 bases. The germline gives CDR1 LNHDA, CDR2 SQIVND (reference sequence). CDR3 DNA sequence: TGTGCCAGTAGTATAGACAGATACTATGGCTACACCTTC. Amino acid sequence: CASSIDRYYGYTF.

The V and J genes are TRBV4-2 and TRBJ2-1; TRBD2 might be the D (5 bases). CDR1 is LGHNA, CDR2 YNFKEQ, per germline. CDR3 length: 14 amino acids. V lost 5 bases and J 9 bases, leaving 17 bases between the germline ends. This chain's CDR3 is CASSVGRERGEQFF. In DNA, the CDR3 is TGTGCCAGCAGCGTCGGTCGCGAACGGGGTGAGCAGTTCTTC.

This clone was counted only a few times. In nucleotides, the CDR3 is TGTGCCAGCAGCGCCCACAGGGACACTGGGGCCAACGTCCTGACTTTC. This codes for CASSAHRDTGANVLTF. The chain has TRBV7-3 and TRBJ2-6; TRBD1 is a possible D gene (6 bases). Germline assignment: CDR1 SGHTA and CDR2 FQGTGA. V lost 5 bases and J 2 bases, leaving 13 bases between the germline ends. This CDR3 region has 16 residues.

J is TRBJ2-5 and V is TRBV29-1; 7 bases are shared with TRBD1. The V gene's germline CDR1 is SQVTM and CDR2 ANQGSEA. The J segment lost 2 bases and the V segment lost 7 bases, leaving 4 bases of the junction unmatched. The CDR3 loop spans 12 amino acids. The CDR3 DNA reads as TGCAGCGGCCGGGGACAGCAAGAGACCCAGTACTTC. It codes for CSGRGQQETQYF.

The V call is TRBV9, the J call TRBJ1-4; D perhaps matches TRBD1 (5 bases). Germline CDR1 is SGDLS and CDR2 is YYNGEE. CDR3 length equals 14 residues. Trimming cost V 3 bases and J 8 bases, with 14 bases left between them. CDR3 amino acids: CASSAGRSEEKLFF. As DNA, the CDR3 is TGTGCCAGCAGCGCAGGGAGGTCTGAGGAAAAACTGTTTTTT.

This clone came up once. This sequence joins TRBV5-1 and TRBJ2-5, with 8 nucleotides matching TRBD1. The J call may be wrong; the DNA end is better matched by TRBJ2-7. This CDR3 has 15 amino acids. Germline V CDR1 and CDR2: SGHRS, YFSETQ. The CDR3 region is CASSLARTGSYEQYF. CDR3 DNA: TGCGCCAGCAGCTTGGCTCGGACAGGGTCCTACGAGCAGTACTTC.

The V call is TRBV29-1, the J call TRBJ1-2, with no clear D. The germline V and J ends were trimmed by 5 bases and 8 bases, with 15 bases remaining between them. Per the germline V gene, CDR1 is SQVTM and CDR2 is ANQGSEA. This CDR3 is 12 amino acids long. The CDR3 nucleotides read TGCAGCGTTATTCTGTTGGAGAGGGGCTACACCTTC. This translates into CSVILLERGYTF.

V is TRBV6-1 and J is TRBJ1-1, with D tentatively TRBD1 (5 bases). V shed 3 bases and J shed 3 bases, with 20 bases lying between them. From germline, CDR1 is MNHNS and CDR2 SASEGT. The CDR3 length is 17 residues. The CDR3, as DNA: TGTGCCAGCAGTGAGGGGACTGCCCCTGGTGGGTACACTGAAGCTTTCTTT. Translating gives CASSEGTAPGGYTEAFF.

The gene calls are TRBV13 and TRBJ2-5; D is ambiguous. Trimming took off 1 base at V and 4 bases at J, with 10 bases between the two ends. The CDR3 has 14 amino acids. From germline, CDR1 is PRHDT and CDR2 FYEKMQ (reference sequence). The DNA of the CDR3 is TGTGCCAGCAGCTTAGAATTTCGTCGAGAGACCCAGTACTTC. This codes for CASSLEFRRETQYF.

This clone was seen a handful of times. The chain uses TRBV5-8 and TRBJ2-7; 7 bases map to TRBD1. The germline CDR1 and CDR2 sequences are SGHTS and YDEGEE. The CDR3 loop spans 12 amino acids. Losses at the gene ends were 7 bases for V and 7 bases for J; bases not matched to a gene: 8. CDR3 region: CASPDRRREQYF. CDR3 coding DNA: TGTGCCAGCCCGGACAGGAGACGTGAGCAGTACTTC. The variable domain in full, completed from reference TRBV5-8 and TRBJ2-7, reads EAGVTQSPTHLIKTRGQQATLRCSPISGHTSVYWYQQALGLGLQFLLWYDEGEERNRGNFPPRFSGRQFPNYSSELNVNALELEDSALYLCASPDRRREQYFGPGTRLTVT.

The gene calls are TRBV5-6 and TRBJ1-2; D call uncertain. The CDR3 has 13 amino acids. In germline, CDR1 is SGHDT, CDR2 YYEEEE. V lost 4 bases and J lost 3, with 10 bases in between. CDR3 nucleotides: TGTGCCAGCAGCCCCGAGTGGTACTATGGCTACACCTTC. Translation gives CASSPEWYYGYTF.